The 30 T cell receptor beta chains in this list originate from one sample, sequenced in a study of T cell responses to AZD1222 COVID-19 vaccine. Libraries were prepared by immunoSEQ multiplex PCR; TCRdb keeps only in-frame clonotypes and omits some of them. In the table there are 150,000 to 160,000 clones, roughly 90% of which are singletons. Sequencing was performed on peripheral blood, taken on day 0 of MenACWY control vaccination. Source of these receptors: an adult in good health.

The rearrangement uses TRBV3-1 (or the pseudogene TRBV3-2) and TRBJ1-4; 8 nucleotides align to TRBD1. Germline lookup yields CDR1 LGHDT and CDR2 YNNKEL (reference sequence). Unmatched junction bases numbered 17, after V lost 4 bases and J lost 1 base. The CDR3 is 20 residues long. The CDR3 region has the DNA TGTGCCAGCAGCCTCTCGCCGGACAGGGAGTTTTTTTTAACTAATGAAAAACTGTTTTTT. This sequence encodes CASSLSPDREFFLTNEKLFF.

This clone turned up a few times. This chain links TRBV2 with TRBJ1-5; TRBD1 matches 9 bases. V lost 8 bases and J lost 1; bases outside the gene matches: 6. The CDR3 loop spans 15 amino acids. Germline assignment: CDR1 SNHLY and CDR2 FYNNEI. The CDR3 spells CASGTGSASNQPQHF. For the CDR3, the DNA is TGTGCCAGCGGGACAGGGTCGGCGAGCAATCAGCCCCAGCATTTT.

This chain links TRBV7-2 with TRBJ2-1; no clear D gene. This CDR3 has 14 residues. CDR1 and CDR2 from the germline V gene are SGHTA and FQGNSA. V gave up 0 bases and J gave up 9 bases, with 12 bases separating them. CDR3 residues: CASSLAPGYGEQFF. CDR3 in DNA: TGTGCCAGCAGCTTAGCTCCGGGTTACGGTGAGCAGTTCTTC.

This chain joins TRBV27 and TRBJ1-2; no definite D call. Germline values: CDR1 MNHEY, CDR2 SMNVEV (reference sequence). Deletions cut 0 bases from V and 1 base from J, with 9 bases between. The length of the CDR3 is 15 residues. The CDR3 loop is CASSLSGRGNYGYTF. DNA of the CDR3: TGTGCCAGCAGTTTATCGGGCCGGGGTAACTATGGCTACACCTTC.

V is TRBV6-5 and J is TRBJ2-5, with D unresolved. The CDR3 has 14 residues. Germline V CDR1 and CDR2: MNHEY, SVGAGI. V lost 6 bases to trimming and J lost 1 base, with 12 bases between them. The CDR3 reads CASRLGRLQETQYF. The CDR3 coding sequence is TGTGCCAGCAGGCTTGGACGGCTCCAAGAGACCCAGTACTTC.

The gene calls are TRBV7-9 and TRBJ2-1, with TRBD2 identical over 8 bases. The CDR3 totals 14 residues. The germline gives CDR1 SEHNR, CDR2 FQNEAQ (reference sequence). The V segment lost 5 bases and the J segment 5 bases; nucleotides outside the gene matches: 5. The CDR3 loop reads CASSHSGTHNEQFF. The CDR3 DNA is TGTGCCAGCAGCCATAGCGGGACTCACAATGAGCAGTTCTTC.

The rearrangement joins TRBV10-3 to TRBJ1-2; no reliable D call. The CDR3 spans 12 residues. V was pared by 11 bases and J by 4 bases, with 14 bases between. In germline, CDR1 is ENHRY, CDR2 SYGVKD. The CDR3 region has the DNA TGTGCCTCCACTCCCGGGCCCTATGGCTACACCTTC. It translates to CASTPGPYGYTF.

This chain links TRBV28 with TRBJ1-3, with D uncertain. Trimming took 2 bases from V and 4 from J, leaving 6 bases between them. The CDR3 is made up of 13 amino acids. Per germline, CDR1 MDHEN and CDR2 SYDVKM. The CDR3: CASSLIWGNTIYF. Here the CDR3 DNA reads TGTGCCAGCAGTTTAATATGGGGAAACACCATATATTTT. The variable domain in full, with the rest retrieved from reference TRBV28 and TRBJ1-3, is DVKVTQSSRYLVKRTGEKVFLECVQDMDHENMFWYRQDPGLGLRLIYFSYDVKMKEKGDIPEGYSVSREKKERFSLILESASTNQTSMYLCASSLIWGNTIYFGEGSWLTVV.

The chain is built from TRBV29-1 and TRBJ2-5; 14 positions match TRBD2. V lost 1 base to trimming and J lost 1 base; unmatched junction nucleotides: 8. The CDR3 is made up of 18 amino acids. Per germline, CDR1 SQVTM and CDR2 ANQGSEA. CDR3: CSVEGGLAGGRAQETQYF. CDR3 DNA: TGCAGCGTTGAAGGAGGACTAGCGGGGGGCCGTGCCCAAGAGACCCAGTACTTC.

The CDR3 DNA reads TGTGCCAGCAGCGAACAGGCCCTCTCTAACTATGGCTACACCTTC. Amino acids: CASSEQALSNYGYTF. This sequence joins TRBV7-3 and TRBJ1-2, with a tentative D call TRBD1 (5 bases). The germline gives CDR1 SGHTA, CDR2 FQGTGA. V lost 5 bases to trimming and J lost 0 bases, with 13 bases between them. The CDR3 totals 15 residues.

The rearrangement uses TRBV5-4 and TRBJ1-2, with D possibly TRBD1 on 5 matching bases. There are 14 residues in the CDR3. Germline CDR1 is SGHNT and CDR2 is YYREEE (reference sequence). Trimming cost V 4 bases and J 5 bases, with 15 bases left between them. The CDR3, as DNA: TGTGCCAGCAGCCCCGGCAGGGTTTTTTATGGCTACACCTTC. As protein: CASSPGRVFYGYTF. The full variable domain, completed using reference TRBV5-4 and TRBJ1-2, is ETGVTQSPTHLIKTRGQQVTLRCSSQSGHNTVSWYQQALGQGPQFIFQYYREEENGRGNFPPRFSGLQFPNYSSELNVNALELDDSALYLCASSPGRVFYGYTFGSGTRLTVV.

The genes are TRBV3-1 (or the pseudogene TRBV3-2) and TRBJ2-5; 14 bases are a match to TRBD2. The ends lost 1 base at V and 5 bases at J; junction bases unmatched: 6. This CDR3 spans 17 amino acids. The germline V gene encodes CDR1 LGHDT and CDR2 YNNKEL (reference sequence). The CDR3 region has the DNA TGTGCCAGCAGCCAAGGTTCGACTAGCGGGGGGGCGGAGACCCAGTACTTC. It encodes CASSQGSTSGGAETQYF.

CDR3 in amino acids: CATQGGTDSGNTIYF. The CDR3 DNA reads TGTGCCACTCAAGGTGGTACAGACTCTGGAAACACCATATATTTT. This chain joins TRBV6-5 and TRBJ1-3, with D uncertain. Germline lookup yields CDR1 MNHEY and CDR2 SVGAGI. The CDR3 has 15 amino acids. V was trimmed by 10 bases and J by 0 bases, leaving 16 bases between them.

The DNA for the CDR3 is TGCGCCAGCAGCCCGCGGCAACTAGCGGACTACAATGAGCAGTTCTTC. Encoded protein: CASSPRQLADYNEQFF. The chain has TRBV5-1 and TRBJ2-1; TRBD2 aligns across 8 bases. CDR3 length equals 16 residues. Germline CDR1 and CDR2: SGHRS and YFSETQ. Losses at the gene ends were 4 bases for V and 3 bases for J; bases not matched to a gene: 9.

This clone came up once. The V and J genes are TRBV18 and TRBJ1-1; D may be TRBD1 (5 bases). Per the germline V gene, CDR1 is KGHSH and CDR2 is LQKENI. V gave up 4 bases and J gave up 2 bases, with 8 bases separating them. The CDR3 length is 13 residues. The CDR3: CASSLGTNTEAFF. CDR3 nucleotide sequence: TGTGCCAGCTCACTGGGGACTAACACTGAAGCTTTCTTT.

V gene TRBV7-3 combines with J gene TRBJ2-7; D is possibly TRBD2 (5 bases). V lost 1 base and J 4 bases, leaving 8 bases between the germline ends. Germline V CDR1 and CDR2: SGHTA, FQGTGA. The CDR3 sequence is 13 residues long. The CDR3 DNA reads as TGTGCCAGCAGCTTAATCGGCGGGTACGAGCAGTACTTC. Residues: CASSLIGGYEQYF. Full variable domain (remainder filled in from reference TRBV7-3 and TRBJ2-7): GAGVSQTPSNKVTEKGKYVELRCDPISGHTALYWYRQSLGQGPEFLIYFQGTGAADDSGLPNDRFFAVRPEGSVSTLKIQRTERGDSAVYLCASSLIGGYEQYFGPGTRLTVT.

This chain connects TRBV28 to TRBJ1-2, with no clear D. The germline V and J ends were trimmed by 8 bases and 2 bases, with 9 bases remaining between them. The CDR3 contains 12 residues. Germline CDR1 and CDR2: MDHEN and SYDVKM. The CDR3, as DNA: TGTGCCAGCCTTCAATCCAACTATGGCTACACCTTC. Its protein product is CASLQSNYGYTF.

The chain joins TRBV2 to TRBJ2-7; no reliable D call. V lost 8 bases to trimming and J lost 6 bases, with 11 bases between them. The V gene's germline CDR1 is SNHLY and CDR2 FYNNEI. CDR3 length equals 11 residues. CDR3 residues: CASGLLREQYV. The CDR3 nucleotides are TGTGCCAGCGGCCTTCTCCGCGAGCAGTACGTC.

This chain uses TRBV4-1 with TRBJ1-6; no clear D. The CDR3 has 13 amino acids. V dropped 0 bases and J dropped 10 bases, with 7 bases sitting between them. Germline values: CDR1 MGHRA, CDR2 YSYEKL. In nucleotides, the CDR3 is TGCGCCAGCAGCCAAGATTATCAGTCACCCCTCCACTTT. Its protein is CASSQDYQSPLHF.

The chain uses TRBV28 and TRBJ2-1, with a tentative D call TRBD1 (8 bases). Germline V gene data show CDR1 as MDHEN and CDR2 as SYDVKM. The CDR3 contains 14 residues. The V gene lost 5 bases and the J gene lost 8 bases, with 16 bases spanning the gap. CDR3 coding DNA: TGTGCCAGCAGTCCACAGGGGGGGGAAGATGAGCAGTTCTTC. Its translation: CASSPQGGEDEQFF.

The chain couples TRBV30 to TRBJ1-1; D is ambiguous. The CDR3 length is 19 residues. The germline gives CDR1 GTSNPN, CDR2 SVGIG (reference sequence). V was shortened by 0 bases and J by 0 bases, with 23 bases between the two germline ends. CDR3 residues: CAWSVFVRESPIMNTEAFF. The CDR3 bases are TGTGCCTGGAGTGTCTTCGTGAGGGAATCACCTATAATGAACACTGAAGCTTTCTTT.

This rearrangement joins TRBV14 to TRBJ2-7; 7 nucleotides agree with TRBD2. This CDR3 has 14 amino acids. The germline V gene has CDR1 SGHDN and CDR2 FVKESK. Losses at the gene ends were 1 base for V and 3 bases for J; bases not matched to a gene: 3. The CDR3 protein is CASSQGASGYEQYF. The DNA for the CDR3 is TGTGCCAGCAGCCAAGGGGCTAGCGGCTACGAGCAGTACTTC.

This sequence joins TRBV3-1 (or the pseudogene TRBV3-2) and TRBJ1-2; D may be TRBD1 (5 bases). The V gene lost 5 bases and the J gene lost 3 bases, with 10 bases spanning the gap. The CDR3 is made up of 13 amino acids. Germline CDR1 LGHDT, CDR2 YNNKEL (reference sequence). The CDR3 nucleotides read TGTGCCAGCAGCTCCGGGGGGGACTATGGCTACACCTTC. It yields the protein CASSSGGDYGYTF.

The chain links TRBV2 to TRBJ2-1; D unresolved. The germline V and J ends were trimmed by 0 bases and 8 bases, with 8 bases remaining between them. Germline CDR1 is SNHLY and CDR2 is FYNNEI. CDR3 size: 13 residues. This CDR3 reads CASSEAFKDEQFF. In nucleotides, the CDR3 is TGTGCCAGCAGTGAAGCGTTTAAGGATGAGCAGTTCTTC.

CDR3 in DNA: TGTGCCAGCAGCCACGAATTCGTCTTGCAAGGCTACACCTTC. Its translation: CASSHEFVLQGYTF. The rearrangement uses TRBV3-1 (or the pseudogene TRBV3-2) and TRBJ1-2; no firm D call. The CDR3 spans 14 residues. Trimming pared 3 bases from V and 8 bases from J, leaving 16 bases between. CDR1 is LGHDT, CDR2 YNNKEL, per germline (reference sequence).

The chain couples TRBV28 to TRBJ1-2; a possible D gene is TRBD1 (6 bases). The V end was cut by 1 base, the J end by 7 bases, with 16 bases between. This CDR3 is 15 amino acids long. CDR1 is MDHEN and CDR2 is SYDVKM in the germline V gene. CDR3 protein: CASSLFGGIGPGYTF. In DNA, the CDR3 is TGTGCCAGCAGTTTATTCGGGGGCATTGGGCCTGGCTACACCTTC.

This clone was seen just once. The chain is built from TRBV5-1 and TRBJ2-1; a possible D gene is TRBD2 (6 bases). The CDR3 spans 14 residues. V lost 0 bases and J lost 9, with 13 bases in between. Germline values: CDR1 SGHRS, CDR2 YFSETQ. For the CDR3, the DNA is TGCGCCAGCAGCTTGGAAGGATCCGGGGGTGAGCAGTTCTTC. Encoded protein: CASSLEGSGGEQFF.

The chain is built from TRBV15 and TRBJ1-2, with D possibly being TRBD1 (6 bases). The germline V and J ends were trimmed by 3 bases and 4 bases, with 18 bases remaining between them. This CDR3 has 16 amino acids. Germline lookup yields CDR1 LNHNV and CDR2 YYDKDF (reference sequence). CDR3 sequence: CATSRGGAGEAYGYTF. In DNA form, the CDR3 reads TGTGCCACCAGCAGGGGTGGGGCAGGGGAGGCCTATGGCTACACCTTC.

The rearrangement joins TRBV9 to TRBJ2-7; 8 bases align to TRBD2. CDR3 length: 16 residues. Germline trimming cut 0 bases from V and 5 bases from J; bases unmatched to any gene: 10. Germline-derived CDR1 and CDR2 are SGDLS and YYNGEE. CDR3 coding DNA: TGTGCCAGCAGCGTAGCCGCTGGCGGGAGGAAGGACGAGCAGTACTTC. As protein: CASSVAAGGRKDEQYF.

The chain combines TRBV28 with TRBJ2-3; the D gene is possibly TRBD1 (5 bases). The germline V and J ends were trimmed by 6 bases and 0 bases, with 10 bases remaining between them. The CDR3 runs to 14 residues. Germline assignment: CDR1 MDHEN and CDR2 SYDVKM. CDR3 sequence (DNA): TGTGCCAGCAGCTCAACAGGTAGCACAGATACGCAGTATTTT. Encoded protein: CASSSTGSTDTQYF. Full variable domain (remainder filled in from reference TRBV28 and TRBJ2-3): DVKVTQSSRYLVKRTGEKVFLECVQDMDHENMFWYRQDPGLGLRLIYFSYDVKMKEKGDIPEGYSVSREKKERFSLILESASTNQTSMYLCASSSTGSTDTQYFGPGTRLTVL.